The sequence of this TCR beta chain was determined in a study of response to subunit inactivated influenza vaccine. Via MiXCR, TCRdb re-called the RT-PCR reads, giving one row per CDR3 protein. The sample yields around 790,000 distinct CDR3 sequences, 21% seen once. Unmatched junction bases numbered 10, after V lost 6 bases and J lost 2 bases. This CDR3 has 15 residues. Germline-derived CDR1 and CDR2 are DFQATT and SNEGSKA (reference sequence). Study-wide results and caveats: Authors suggested each seasonal influenza vaccination recruits few new T cells.

Concerning this clonotype: Its antigen is undetermined.

The chain recombines TRBV20-1 with TRBJ2-1, with 7 bases fitting TRBD2. The TCR sequence derives from a man aged 50-59 years who received an inactivated influenza vaccine. Sequences were derived from PBMCs from blood, sampled 4 to 6 days after vaccination. CDR3 sequence reads: CSARPLAVPYNEQFF. CDR3 DNA: TGCAGTGCGCGACCTCTAGCGGTACCCTACAATGAGCAGTTCTTC.